The 8 T cell receptor beta chains below all came from one sample that was sequenced in a study of cytomegalovirus exposure and HLA in healthy donors. Primers for the PCR totalled 60 Vbeta and 13 Jbeta. Generated by immunoSEQ multiplex PCR, the TCRdb table keeps only in-frame clones and is missing some. The table shows about 250,000 clones, with roughly two thirds occurring only once. The sample consisted of PBMCs. The receptors here all came from a female donor in good health and CMV-seronegative.

The gene calls are TRBV10-3 and TRBJ2-7; 9 bases fit TRBD2. The V gene end was trimmed by 10 bases and the J gene end by 3 bases; junction bases not matched to a gene: 10. CDR3 length equals 14 residues. CDR1 ENHRY and CDR2 SYGVKD come from the germline V gene. CDR3 protein: CATPRATSGYEQYF. The CDR3 bases are TGTGCCACTCCCCGGGCGACTAGCGGCTACGAGCAGTACTTC.

This clone was found a few times. This chain links TRBV19 with TRBJ2-3; 10 nucleotides line up with TRBD1. The trim removed 3 bases at V and 6 bases at J, leaving 9 bases unmatched. CDR1 and CDR2 from the germline V gene are LNHDA and SQIVND (reference sequence). The CDR3 length is 16 residues. CDR3 sequence reads: CASSIFFGTGVDTQYF. The DNA for the CDR3 is TGTGCCAGTAGTATTTTTTTCGGGACAGGGGTGGATACGCAGTATTTT.

This clone was seen only once. The chain combines TRBV5-1 with TRBJ1-4, with a tentative D call TRBD1 (5 bases). V lost 1 base to trimming and J lost 5 bases, with 15 bases between them. Germline V lookup: CDR1 SGHRS, CDR2 YFSETQ. The CDR3 runs 16 residues. The CDR3 DNA follows: TGCGCCAGCAGCTTGTTCGGGGGAGCCCAGAATGAAAAACTGTTTTTT. This translates into CASSLFGGAQNEKLFF.

The V and J genes are TRBV6-1 and TRBJ1-6; D is unclear. The CDR3 sequence is 18 residues long. The V gene lost 6 bases and the J gene lost 9 bases, with 27 bases spanning the gap. CDR1 is MNHNS, CDR2 SASEGT, per germline. The CDR3 protein is CASREMVSWWQRGSPLHF. Here the CDR3 DNA reads TGTGCCAGCAGAGAAATGGTTTCTTGGTGGCAGCGGGGTTCACCCCTCCACTTT.

The rearrangement joins TRBV5-1 to TRBJ1-4; no clear D. CDR3 length: 17 residues. The V gene lost 4 bases and the J gene lost 2 bases, with 18 bases spanning the gap. Germline lookup yields CDR1 SGHRS and CDR2 YFSETQ. The CDR3 sequence: CASSPNVIGETNEKLFF. CDR3 nucleotides: TGCGCCAGCAGCCCCAATGTTATCGGGGAGACTAATGAAAAACTGTTTTTT.

The chain recombines TRBV27 with TRBJ2-2, with 8 positions matching TRBD2. This CDR3 contains 14 residues. Germline assignment: CDR1 MNHEY and CDR2 SMNVEV (reference sequence). V lost 7 bases, J lost 4 bases, and 5 bases stayed unmatched. The CDR3 DNA sequence: TGTGCCAGCACACTAGCGGCAAGCACCGGGGAGCTGTTTTTT. It is translated as CASTLAASTGELFF.

The rearrangement links TRBV2 to TRBJ1-3; D gene unclear. This CDR3 is 17 amino acids long. CDR1 is SNHLY and CDR2 is FYNNEI in the germline V gene. V lost 7 bases and J lost 0, with 19 bases in between. CDR3 residues: CASTKIRTYASGNTIYF. CDR3 bases: TGTGCCAGCACTAAAATCCGGACTTATGCCTCTGGAAACACCATATATTTT.

This chain links TRBV19 with TRBJ2-7, with 7 bases aligning to TRBD1. With V trimmed by 6 bases and J by 7 bases, 12 bases remained unmatched. CDR1 is LNHDA and CDR2 is SQIVND in the germline V gene (reference sequence). The CDR3 extends over 14 amino acids. CDR3 amino acids: CASSPGTVPAEQYF. The CDR3 DNA sequence: TGTGCCAGTAGCCCCGGGACAGTCCCGGCGGAGCAGTACTTC.